This section outlines one T cell receptor (beta chain) sequence together with its context. Germline lookup yields CDR1 SGHRS and CDR2 YFSETQ. The CDR3 is 13 amino acids. With 4 bases clipped from V and 5 bases from J, the junction kept 2 bases outside the gene matches. The data were obtained in a study of shared clonotypes between healthy human individuals. Sequenced by immunoSEQ multiplex PCR; TCRdb stores in-frame clones only, minus some. The data show roughly 1.4 million clones, approximately 98.5% seen once. The clonotype originates from a young man in good health. The sequencing input was naive CD4+ T cells sorted from blood. Subset here: CD45RA+ positively selected. The chain is built from TRBV5-1 and TRBJ2-3; 9 bases line up with TRBD1. The CDR3: CASSGTGLDTQYF. CDR3 coding DNA: TGCGCCAGCAGCGGGACAGGGTTAGATACGCAGTATTTT. The complete variable domain, with remaining parts taken from reference TRBV5-1 and TRBJ2-3, reads KAGVTQTPRYLIKTRGQQVTLSCSPISGHRSVSWYQQTPGQGLQFLFEYFSETQRNKGNFPGRFSGRQFSNSRSEMNVSTLELGDSALYLCASSGTGLDTQYFGPGTRLTVL.